This T cell receptor beta chain was obtained from a study of cytomegalovirus exposure and HLA in healthy donors. Primers included in the PCR were 60 Vbeta and 13 Jbeta primers. Data came from immunoSEQ multiplex PCR; TCRdb stores just in-frame clones and leaves some out. The sample yields 190,000 or so clones, around 83% seen once. Study-level findings and limits: Most TCR sequences showed up rarely, but some public TCRs showed up in many donors. Roughly even sequencing depth across donors was the assumption behind the presence/absence analyses. In a later analysis, a missense DCLRE1C variant was linked to TCR beta V- and J-gene trimming.

The CDR3 is made up of 15 amino acids. Germline V gene data show CDR1 as SGHKS and CDR2 as YYEKEE (reference sequence). Trimming removed 3 bases from V and 6 bases from J; junction bases left unmatched: 8. As concerns this clone: Its antigen is as yet unknown.

The V and J genes are TRBV5-5 and TRBJ2-4; TRBD2 matches at 8 bases. Sequenced material: PBMCs. This clonotype was sampled from a man aged 45-60 years in good health and CMV-seronegative. The DNA for the CDR3 is TGTGCCAGCAGCTCACGGGGGGGATCTGGAAACATTCAGTACTTC. The encoded protein is CASSSRGGSGNIQYF.